This TCR beta chain was recorded in a study of radiotherapy plus CTLA-4 blockade in lung cancer. This CDR3 has 13 residues. Germline CDR1 and CDR2: SGHVS and FQNEAQ. V was pared by 5 bases and J by 6 bases, with 5 bases of the junction left unmatched. This clone was seen once. Here immunoSEQ multiplex PCR was the method, and the copy in TCRdb shows in-frame clones only, minus some. This table has about 62,000 clones, around 69% appearing once. The V gene is TRBV7-8, the J gene TRBJ2-7; 9 positions match TRBD2. The sequence was obtained from a human donor with non-small cell lung cancer who had a complete response to radiotherapy plus ipilimumab. This specimen consisted of peripheral blood, obtained from a patient treated with radiotherapy plus ipilimumab. The CDR3 here is CASSRLAGFEQYF. For the CDR3, the DNA is TGTGCCAGCAGCAGGCTAGCGGGATTCGAGCAGTACTTC.